The 24 T cell receptor beta chains below were found in one sample sequenced in a study of shared clonotypes between healthy human individuals. TCRdb's table, derived via immunoSEQ multiplex PCR, lists solely in-frame clones and lacks some. The sample carries roughly 1,000,000 clones, approximately 80% recorded once. Sequences were obtained from memory CD4+ T cells from PBMCs. Subset here: CD45RA-negative fraction. These receptors all stem from a man in his late teens or twenties in good health. Some clones in this sample may be carry-over from other donors' samples.

V is TRBV28 and J is TRBJ1-1, with TRBD1 matching over 8 bases. Per germline, CDR1 MDHEN and CDR2 SYDVKM. The CDR3 contains 13 residues. Written as DNA, the CDR3 is TGTGCAGCAGGGGGCCACATGAACACTGAAGCTTTCTTT. Encoded protein: CAAGGHMNTEAFF.

Written as DNA, the CDR3 is TGTGCCAGCAGCACTCTCTCCCGCAATGAGCAGTTCTTC. The encoded protein is CASSTLSRNEQFF. The chain carries TRBV9 and TRBJ2-1; D gene ambiguous. Deletions cut 4 bases from V and 6 bases from J, with 11 bases between. The germline V gene encodes CDR1 SGDLS and CDR2 YYNGEE. The CDR3 loop spans 13 amino acids.

This chain's CDR3 is CASSQDQVRDTQYF. The CDR3 DNA is TGCGCCAGCAGCCAAGACCAGGTTCGGGATACGCAGTATTTT. The chain employs TRBV4-1 and TRBJ2-3; no clear D gene. Germline CDR1 reads MGHRA; CDR2 reads YSYEKL. The CDR3 runs to 14 residues. Trimming stripped 0 bases from V and 6 bases from J, with 10 bases between.

V and J are TRBV4-1 and TRBJ1-4; no clear D. Germline CDR1 reads MGHRA; CDR2 reads YSYEKL. V shed 0 bases and J shed 0 bases, with 8 bases lying between them. This CDR3 contains 16 residues. The CDR3 is CASSQDGSPTNEKLFF. The DNA for the CDR3 is TGCGCCAGCAGCCAAGACGGATCTCCAACTAATGAAAAACTGTTTTTT.

This chain connects TRBV5-4 to TRBJ1-4; tentatively, D is TRBD1 (5 bases). This CDR3 spans 14 amino acids. With 4 bases removed from V and 5 bases from J, the gap between germline ends came to 12 bases. Germline V gene data show CDR1 as SGHNT and CDR2 as YYREEE (reference sequence). CDR3 amino acids: CASSTGASNEKLFF. The CDR3 DNA reads as TGTGCCAGCAGCACCGGGGCTTCGAATGAAAAACTGTTTTTT.

Here the CDR3 reads CAIRTELTYEQYF. The CDR3 DNA reads TGTGCCATAAGGACAGAGCTAACCTACGAGCAGTACTTC. This chain uses TRBV10-3 with TRBJ2-7, with D tentatively TRBD1 (6 bases). CDR1 and CDR2 (germline): ENHRY, SYGVKD. CDR3 size: 13 residues. V lost 9 bases and J lost 2, with 14 bases in between.

The chain employs TRBV9 and TRBJ2-3; weak D call: TRBD2 (5 bases). Trimming pared 0 bases from V and 4 bases from J, leaving 9 bases between. Germline CDR1 and CDR2: SGDLS and YYNGEE. There are 14 residues in the CDR3. CDR3 sequence reads: CASSVEASPDTQYF. Here the CDR3 DNA reads TGTGCCAGCAGCGTAGAGGCTAGCCCAGATACGCAGTATTTT.

This rearrangement joins TRBV7-2 to TRBJ1-1; D gene ambiguous. Between the trimmed V and J ends, which lost 3 bases and 1 base, there was a span of 9 bases. CDR1 and CDR2 (germline): SGHTA, FQGNSA. The CDR3 runs 14 residues. The CDR3 DNA reads as TGTGCCAGCAGCTTTTCGGGTTCGAACACTGAAGCTTTCTTT. Its protein product is CASSFSGSNTEAFF.

The sample holds one count of this clone. The rearrangement links TRBV29-1 to TRBJ2-7; weak D call: TRBD1 (6 bases). The length of the CDR3 is 13 residues. In germline, CDR1 is SQVTM, CDR2 ANQGSEA. Trimming stripped 4 bases from V and 0 bases from J, with 10 bases between. In nucleotides, the CDR3 is TGCAGCGTTGTGTCAGGGGTCTCCTACGAGCAGTACTTC. This gives the protein CSVVSGVSYEQYF.

The chain has TRBV6-1 and TRBJ1-2; 9 bases map to TRBD1. The CDR3 sequence is 14 residues long. Trimming at V came to 6 bases and at J to 0 bases, leaving 2 bases not matched to a gene. Germline V CDR1 and CDR2: MNHNS, SASEGT. The CDR3 spells CASRRTGANYGYTF. CDR3 DNA sequence: TGTGCCAGCAGAAGGACAGGGGCTAACTATGGCTACACCTTC.

Comment on this clone: The sample holds other DNA sequences that translate to the same CDR3. CDR3 in DNA: TGTGCCAGCAGCTTATATCCGACAGGTACCTACGAGCAGTACTTC. Encoded protein: CASSLYPTGTYEQYF. The V call is TRBV5-6, the J call TRBJ2-7; TRBD1 is a possible D gene (6 bases). Trimming took 2 bases from V and 2 from J, leaving 14 bases between them. CDR3 length: 15 residues. Looked up from germline, CDR1 is SGHDT and CDR2 is YYEEEE.

This chain links TRBV29-1 with TRBJ2-1; tentatively, D is TRBD2 (6 bases). CDR3 length: 15 residues. V shed 4 bases and J shed 2 bases, with 15 bases lying between them. Germline assignment: CDR1 SQVTM and CDR2 ANQGSEA. The CDR3 nucleotides are TGCAGCGTTGGTGGGAGGTCCCTTACCTACAATGAGCAGTTCTTC. Translation: CSVGGRSLTYNEQFF.

The rearrangement joins TRBV5-5 to TRBJ1-3; 8 positions match TRBD1. With V trimmed by 0 bases and J by 1 base, 9 bases remained unmatched. The CDR3 is 18 amino acids. Looked up from germline, CDR1 is SGHKS and CDR2 is YYEKEE (reference sequence). The DNA for the CDR3 is TGTGCCAGCAGCTTGGCCTGGGCAGGGGGCTTTTCTGGAAACACCATATATTTT. It is translated as CASSLAWAGGFSGNTIYF.

V and J are TRBV2 and TRBJ1-6, with unresolved D. V was trimmed by 6 bases and J by 5 bases, leaving 11 bases between them. This CDR3 comprises 14 residues. Germline V CDR1 and CDR2: SNHLY, FYNNEI. The CDR3 is CASRRTLDNSPLHF. The CDR3 DNA is TGTGCCAGCAGAAGAACATTGGATAATTCACCCCTCCACTTT. Full variable domain (outside the CDR3, taken from reference TRBV2 and TRBJ1-6): EPEVTQTPSHQVTQMGQEVILRCVPISNHLYFYWYRQILGQKVEFLVSFYNNEISEKSEIFDDQFSVERPDGSNFTLKIRSTKLEDSAMYFCASRRTLDNSPLHFGNGTRLTVT.

This clone was observed a single time. The V and J genes are TRBV25-1 and TRBJ2-1; 12 nucleotides agree with TRBD1. Germline CDR1 reads MGHDK; CDR2 reads SYGVNS. The CDR3 loop spans 15 amino acids. The trim removed 6 bases at V and 10 bases at J, leaving 10 bases unmatched. The DNA of the CDR3 is TGTGCCAGCAGCCTCGCCGGGACAGGGGGCAGGGAGCAGTTCTTC. Translation: CASSLAGTGGREQFF.

This chain uses TRBV9 with TRBJ2-2; TRBD2 matches at 8 bases. J was trimmed by 6 bases and V by 0 bases; bases with no gene match: 4. Germline assignment: CDR1 SGDLS and CDR2 YYNGEE. This CDR3 has 15 amino acids. The CDR3, as DNA: TGTGCCAGCAGCGTAGTCGCGGGAGGTGCCGGGGAGCTGTTTTTT. Translated: CASSVVAGGAGELFF.

The rearrangement uses TRBV5-1 and TRBJ2-5; possibly TRBD1 for D (5 bases). The V end was cut by 6 bases, the J end by 2 bases, with 17 bases between. CDR1 is SGHRS, CDR2 YFSETQ, per germline. The CDR3 is 15 residues long. The CDR3 nucleotides are TGCGCCAGCAAGGCCATCGAAGGGGTGCAAGAGACCCAGTACTTC. It specifies CASKAIEGVQETQYF.

The chain carries TRBV10-3 and TRBJ2-5; TRBD2 is a possible D gene (6 bases). CDR1 ENHRY and CDR2 SYGVKD come from the germline V gene. V lost 0 bases, J lost 5 bases, and 13 bases lay in between. CDR3 length: 15 residues. CDR3 residues: CAISESSGVVETQYF. CDR3 nucleotide sequence: TGTGCCATCAGTGAGTCGTCGGGGGTCGTGGAGACCCAGTACTTC.

This chain joins TRBV30 and TRBJ1-4, with 8 bases that match TRBD1. The germline V gene encodes CDR1 GTSNPN and CDR2 SVGIG (reference sequence). V shed 3 bases and J 7 bases; nucleotides not matched to a gene: 4. This CDR3 contains 13 residues. In nucleotides, the CDR3 is TGTGCCTGGAGCCTGGACAGGGCTGAAAAACTGTTTTTT. This codes for CAWSLDRAEKLFF.

Note on this clone: The same CDR3 also results from other DNA sequences found in this sample. The gene calls are TRBV12-5 and TRBJ1-1; TRBD1 might be the D (5 bases). This CDR3 is built from 12 residues. Germline assignment: CDR1 LGHNT and CDR2 FRNRAP. V lost 6 bases and J 6 bases, leaving 11 bases between the germline ends. The CDR3 spells CASGYDRSEAFF. As DNA, the CDR3 is TGTGCTAGTGGCTATGACAGATCTGAAGCTTTCTTT.

The chain has TRBV5-1 and TRBJ2-7; 8 bases are a match to TRBD2. J lost 3 bases, V lost 2 bases, and 7 bases had no gene match. The CDR3 extends over 15 amino acids. CDR1 is SGHRS, CDR2 YFSETQ, per germline. Written as DNA, the CDR3 is TGCGCCAGCAGCTTTGGGCAAGCGGGAGACTACGAGCAGTACTTC. Translating it yields CASSFGQAGDYEQYF.

This chain links TRBV11-1 with TRBJ2-1; D is ambiguous. CDR3 length: 11 residues. Germline values: CDR1 SGHAT, CDR2 FQDESV (reference sequence). The ends were cut back, 3 bases at V and 5 bases at J, with 2 bases in the middle. CDR3 in DNA: TGTGCCAGCAGCTTTGACAATGAGCAGTTCTTC. Protein: CASSFDNEQFF.

The chain employs TRBV30 and TRBJ2-3; 9 bases are shared with TRBD1. CDR3 length: 15 residues. Per the germline V gene, CDR1 is GTSNPN and CDR2 is SVGIG (reference sequence). The ends lost 2 bases at V and 0 bases at J; junction bases unmatched: 3. The CDR3 region is CAWSPGTGSTDTQYF. CDR3 sequence (DNA): TGTGCCTGGAGTCCCGGGACAGGGAGCACAGATACGCAGTATTTT.

The chain employs TRBV5-6 and TRBJ1-2, with TRBD1 matching over 9 bases. Germline-derived CDR1 and CDR2 are SGHDT and YYEEEE. V shed 3 bases, J shed 3 bases, and the junction held 6 bases outside the gene matches. The length of the CDR3 is 15 residues. Written as DNA, the CDR3 is TGTGCCAGCAGCTCCGTACGGACAGGGGACTATGGCTACACCTTC. Translated, it gives CASSSVRTGDYGYTF.